Listed below are T cell receptor beta chains from one sample, sequenced in a study of Tregs in tolerant kidney transplant recipients. Method: immunoSEQ multiplex PCR; TCRdb's copy keeps in-frame clones and lacks some. Of about 69,000 clones listed, approximately 91% are singletons. The specimen comprised CD4+ T cells from blood, sampled before the transplant. These receptors were obtained from a human donor who received a combined kidney and bone marrow transplant. The CDR3 runs from the conserved cysteine through the conserved F or W. A D gene is named only where the DNA matches it firmly. A clone size is listed for some rows: how often the clone was seen (once, few, many), or a class if it is expanded.

NA	TRBD1	TRBV9	TRBJ2-1	CASSVAPTGTAYNEQFF	TGTGCCAGCAGCGTAGCCCCCACCGGGACAGCCTACAATGAGCAGTTCTTC
NA	NA	TRBV7-8	TRBJ2-5	CASSFTGETQYF	TGTGCCAGCAGCTTCACGGGGGAGACCCAGTACTTC
NA	NA	TRBV28	TRBJ2-7	CASSFSGNPYEQYF	TGTGCCAGCAGTTTTTCAGGGAATCCCTACGAGCAGTACTTC
NA	TRBD2	TRBV12-5	TRBJ2-5	CASGLVLGGQETQYF	TGTGCTAGTGGTTTGGTACTGGGAGGGCAAGAGACCCAGTACTTC
NA	NA	TRBV18	TRBJ2-7	CASSPLRRDLEQYF	TGTGCCAGCTCACCACTACGCAGGGATCTCGAGCAGTACTTC
NA	TRBD1	TRBV10-3	TRBJ2-5	CAISGDRDSETQYF	TGTGCCATCAGTGGGGACAGAGATTCTGAGACCCAGTACTTC
NA	TRBD2	TRBV6-5	TRBJ2-1	CASRYRDYLYNEQFF	TGTGCCAGCAGGTACCGGGACTACCTTTACAATGAGCAGTTCTTC
once	TRBD1	TRBV28	TRBJ1-5	CASSLGGTGGRPQHF	TGTGCCAGCAGTTTAGGGGGGACAGGGGGAAGACCCCAGCATTTT
once	NA	TRBV2	TRBJ2-5	CASSVGAAQETQYF	TGTGCCAGCAGTGTTGGGGCAGCACAAGAGACCCAGTACTTC
once	NA	TRBV18	TRBJ2-1	CASSPLGGHNEQFF	TGTGCCAGCTCACCACTAGGGGGACACAATGAGCAGTTCTTC
NA	NA	TRBV27	TRBJ2-1	CASSPFGGTYNEQFF	TGTGCCAGCAGTCCCTTTGGGGGGACCTACAATGAGCAGTTCTTC
NA	TRBD2	TRBV18	TRBJ2-7	CASSLTSRYEQYF	TGTGCCAGCTCACTGACTAGCAGATACGAGCAGTACTTC
NA	NA	TRBV27	TRBJ2-7	CASKVARASSGAIAYEQYF	TGTGCCAGCAAAGTAGCACGGGCTAGTTCTGGGGCAATCGCTTACGAGCAGTACTTC
NA	NA	TRBV6-5	TRBJ1-6	CASSRASSYNSPLHF	TGTGCCAGCAGCAGGGCCAGCTCCTATAATTCACCCCTCCACTTT
NA	NA	TRBV6-6	TRBJ2-7	CASSPPGRGAYEQYF	TGTGCCAGCAGCCCCCCCGGCCGCGGGGCCTACGAGCAGTACTTC
few	TRBD2	TRBV28	TRBJ2-7	CASSLFSGGYEQYF	TGTGCCAGCAGTTTGTTTAGCGGGGGCTACGAGCAGTACTTC
NA	TRBD1	TRBV2	TRBJ2-4	CASRLTGDIQYF	TGTGCCAGCAGGCTGACAGGGGACATTCAGTACTTC
NA	TRBD1	TRBV28	TRBJ1-2	CASSPGTGANYGYTF	TGTGCCAGCAGTCCCGGGACAGGAGCTAACTATGGCTACACCTTC
NA	NA	TRBV6-6	TRBJ2-1	CASSHSNEQFF	TGTGCCAGCAGCCATAGTAATGAGCAGTTCTTC
NA	TRBD2	TRBV11-1	TRBJ2-7	CASSLAPGLVSYEQYF	TGTGCCAGCAGCTTAGCTCCGGGACTAGTCTCCTACGAGCAGTACTTC
NA	NA	TRBV6-1	TRBJ1-1	CASSEAQWAGWNTEAFF	TGTGCCAGCAGTGAAGCGCAGTGGGCAGGGTGGAACACTGAAGCTTTCTTT
NA	NA	TRBV6-5	TRBJ1-2	CASSYGSGTYGYTF	TGTGCCAGCAGTTACGGGAGTGGTACCTATGGCTACACCTTC
NA	TRBD2	TRBV11-1	TRBJ2-2	CASSSTSANTGELFF	TGTGCCAGCAGCTCTACTAGCGCCAACACCGGGGAGCTGTTTTTT
NA	TRBD1	TRBV5-1	TRBJ2-1	CASRPRDSDNEQFF	TGCGCCAGCAGACCTCGGGACAGTGACAATGAGCAGTTCTTC
NA	TRBD2	TRBV4-1	TRBJ2-3	CASSQENGRAFGDTQYF	TGCGCCAGCAGCCAAGAGAACGGGAGGGCCTTTGGAGATACGCAGTATTTT
NA	NA	TRBV28	TRBJ1-2	CASSKVSGGNYGYTF	TGTGCCAGCTCGAAGGTTAGCGGGGGCAACTATGGCTACACCTTC
NA	TRBD1	TRBV28	TRBJ1-2	CASSLAGGQGRYGYTF	TGTGCCAGCAGTTTAGCGGGGGGACAGGGAAGGTATGGCTACACCTTC
NA	NA	TRBV6-5	TRBJ2-7	CASSYWTGIRYEQYF	TGTGCCAGCAGTTACTGGACGGGGATCCGGTACGAGCAGTACTTC
NA	TRBD1	TRBV27	TRBJ2-5	CASSDRDRGRETQYF	TGTGCCAGCAGTGATCGGGACAGGGGAAGAGAGACCCAGTACTTC
NA	NA	TRBV6-5	TRBJ1-1	CASSYGQNTEAFF	TGTGCCAGCAGTTACGGCCAGAACACTGAAGCTTTCTTT
NA	NA	TRBV28	TRBJ2-7	CASIPSTSYEQYF	TGTGCCAGCATTCCTAGTACATCCTACGAGCAGTACTTC
NA	NA	TRBV28	TRBJ2-7	CASSFGQRPYEQYF	TGTGCCAGCAGTTTCGGCCAGCGCCCCTACGAGCAGTACTTC
NA	TRBD1	TRBV2	TRBJ1-4	CASSVEQGSELFF	TGTGCCAGCAGTGTCGAACAGGGGAGCGAACTGTTTTTT
NA	TRBD2	TRBV5-4	TRBJ2-7	CASSDRTSGPYEQYF	TGTGCCAGCAGCGATCGGACTAGCGGCCCCTACGAGCAGTACTTC
once	NA	TRBV28	TRBJ2-5	CASSSAWTEYQETQYF	TGTGCCAGCAGTTCAGCCTGGACAGAATACCAAGAGACCCAGTACTTC
NA	TRBD1	TRBV7-9	TRBJ2-1	CASSSDREYNEQFF	TGTGCCAGCAGCTCCGACAGGGAGTACAATGAGCAGTTCTTC
NA	TRBD1	TRBV15	TRBJ1-4	CAARDRTTWEKLFF	TGTGCCGCAAGGGACAGGACGACTTGGGAAAAACTGTTTTTT
NA	TRBD2	TRBV27	TRBJ2-4	CASSERQTGGRGSKNIQYF	TGTGCCAGCAGTGAGCGACAAACAGGCGGGAGGGGGTCCAAAAACATTCAGTACTTC
few	NA	TRBV29-1	TRBJ2-5	CSVGGTTAQTQYF	TGCAGCGTGGGAGGGACAACGGCGCAGACCCAGTACTTC
NA	NA	TRBV7-9	TRBJ1-3	CASSFLSLSGNTIYF	TGTGCCAGCAGCTTTCTATCCCTCTCTGGAAACACCATATATTTT
NA	NA	TRBV28	TRBJ1-1	CASSLSWPEAFF	TGTGCCAGCAGTTTAAGTTGGCCTGAAGCTTTCTTT
NA	TRBD1	TRBV7-2	TRBJ1-2	CASSSHRTGGSYTF	TGTGCCAGCAGCTCTCACAGGACAGGGGGTAGCTACACCTTC
NA	TRBD1	TRBV4-1	TRBJ2-7	CASSQDQGAFYEQYF	TGCGCCAGCAGCCAAGATCAGGGGGCCTTCTACGAGCAGTACTTC
few	NA	TRBV10-3	TRBJ1-1	CAISESGGSNTEAFF	TGTGCCATCAGTGAGTCTGGGGGGTCGAACACTGAAGCTTTCTTT
NA	TRBD2	TRBV2	TRBJ2-7	CASSAGLAGPYEQYF	TGTGCCAGCAGCGCCGGCCTAGCGGGCCCCTACGAGCAGTACTTC
NA	TRBD2	TRBV6-6	TRBJ2-7	CASSRTSGPSYEQYF	TGTGCCAGCAGCCGGACTAGCGGGCCCTCCTACGAGCAGTACTTC
NA	NA	TRBV7-3	TRBJ2-6	CASSSTGPGANVLTF	TGTGCCAGCAGCTCGACAGGACCTGGGGCCAACGTCCTGACTTTC
NA	TRBD1	TRBV15	TRBJ2-3	CATSREQGPDTQYF	TGTGCCACCAGCAGGGAACAGGGGCCAGATACGCAGTATTTT
NA	NA	TRBV27	TRBJ1-2	CASSSWGAQAGGYTF	TGTGCCAGCAGTTCCTGGGGAGCCCAGGCAGGTGGCTACACCTTC
NA	NA	TRBV6-5	TRBJ2-7	CASRKRGTHEQYF	TGTGCCAGCAGGAAACGGGGAACCCACGAGCAGTACTTC
once	TRBD1	TRBV27	TRBJ1-5	CASSQRQGGRWGTEQPQHF	TGTGCCAGCAGTCAGAGACAGGGCGGGCGCTGGGGGACTGAACAGCCCCAGCATTTT
NA	NA	TRBV2	TRBJ2-6	CASSRDLASGANVLTF	TGTGCCAGCAGCAGGGATTTGGCTTCTGGGGCCAACGTCCTGACTTTC
NA	NA	TRBV6-6	TRBJ1-5	CASSLDNSGPQHF	TGTGCCAGCAGCTTAGACAACTCCGGGCCCCAGCATTTT
NA	TRBD1	TRBV5-8	TRBJ1-4	CASSLGDRGDEKLFF	TGTGCCAGCAGCTTGGGGGACAGGGGTGATGAAAAACTGTTTTTT
once	NA	TRBV4-2	TRBJ2-7	CASSQVGAGESYEQYF	TGTGCCAGCAGCCAAGTGGGGGCAGGGGAGTCTTACGAACAGTACTTC
once	NA	TRBV7-9	TRBJ2-1	CASRGGVGRNEQFF	TGTGCCAGCAGAGGCGGGGTAGGTAGGAATGAGCAGTTCTTC
NA	NA	TRBV5-1	TRBJ2-7	CASSLAETYYEQYF	TGCGCCAGCAGCTTGGCCGAGACTTACTACGAGCAGTACTTC
NA	NA	TRBV11-2	TRBJ1-4	CASSFRKEGEKLFF	TGTGCCAGCAGTTTCAGGAAAGAGGGTGAAAAACTGTTTTTT